This T cell receptor beta chain originates from a study of post-analysis software for immune sequencing data. General study results and limits: In patients, TRBV5-6, TRBV5-1 and TRBV20-1 belonged to five TRBV segments found more frequently than in controls. Batch-mates among the samples co-clustered strongly by F measure.

Trimming cost V 7 bases and J 3 bases, with 25 bases left between them. Germline values: CDR1 SGHTS, CDR2 YDEGEE. The CDR3 runs to 17 residues. Unique molecular identifiers were carried by the TCR beta cDNA libraries. TCRdb analysed the PCR reads with MiXCR anew, one entry per CDR3 protein. This table holds roughly 150,000 distinct CDR3 sequences, about 37% found once. To note about this clonotype: What it recognizes is unknown.

This sequence joins TRBV5-8 and TRBJ1-2, with D perhaps TRBD1 (5 bases). The source of this sequence is a girl aged 5-17 years with multiple sclerosis. The input for sequencing was blood, taken after autologous hematopoietic stem cell transplantation. CDR3 coding DNA: TGTGCCAGCGGCCCAGGGATAGGGGAAAATCGGGACTATGGCTACACCTTC. Its protein is CASGPGIGENRDYGYTF. Drawing the rest from reference TRBV5-8 and TRBJ1-2, the complete variable domain is EAGVTQSPTHLIKTRGQQATLRCSPISGHTSVYWYQQALGLGLQFLLWYDEGEERNRGNFPPRFSGRQFPNYSSELNVNALELEDSALYLCASGPGIGENRDYGYTFGSGTRLTVV.